This is a list of T cell receptor beta chains from one sample in a study of blood T cell repertoires in COVID-19. TCRdb keeps only in-frame clones here, not all; method: immunoSEQ multiplex PCR. The sample lists about 200,000 clones, about 80% seen once, with roughly 15% in the top ten. What was sequenced was PBMCs or T cells enriched from blood (not recorded which). These receptors all come from a man aged 35-49 years who had recovered from COVID-19. The CDR3 runs from the conserved cysteine through the conserved F or W. D genes are given only for firm matches. Clone size is given for some rows only: seen once, a few or many times, or a class if the clone is expanded.

d_call	clone_size	v_call	j_call	cdr3_nt	cdr3_aa
.	.	TRBV12-3/TRBV12-4	TRBJ1-2	TGTGCCAGCACCGAGGGGGGGGGCTACACCTTC	CASTEGGGYTF
TRBD1	few	TRBV29-1	TRBJ2-7	TGCAGCGTAGCTGGGACAGGGTACGAGCAGTACTTC	CSVAGTGYEQYF
TRBD1	.	TRBV9	TRBJ1-1	TGTGCCAGCAGCGTAGGCGTGACAGGGGTATCGGGGACTGAAGCTTTCTTT	CASSVGVTGVSGTEAFF
.	.	TRBV12-3/TRBV12-4	TRBJ2-7	TGTGCCAGCAGTTCACAGAGGGACTCCTCGCCGTACTTC	CASSSQRDSSPYF
TRBD1	.	TRBV10-1	TRBJ1-6	TGCGCCAGCTCACCGGACAGGACTTATTCACCCCTCCACTTT	CASSPDRTYSPLHF
.	few	TRBV28	TRBJ2-7	TGTGCCGGGCCGGGGTACGAGCAGTACTTC	CAGPGYEQYF
TRBD1	.	TRBV18	TRBJ2-4	TGTGCCAGCTCACCCGGGACAGGGCTAAACATTCAGTACTTC	CASSPGTGLNIQYF
.	once	TRBV7-2	TRBJ1-2	TGTGCCAGCAGCCTCCAGAGGGAGGGCTACACCTTC	CASSLQREGYTF
.	once	TRBV2	TRBJ1-5	TGTGCCAGCAGTGAGTCACAGGTCCGTCAGCCCCAGCATTTT	CASSESQVRQPQHF
.	.	TRBV28	TRBJ1-1	TGTGCCAGCAGCTATCGGTCAGGGTTGGCCACTGAAGCTTTCTTT	CASSYRSGLATEAFF
.	.	TRBV28	TRBJ1-5	TGTGCCACCTACGAGCCGGGGGATGGTAACAATCAGCCCCAGCATTTT	CATYEPGDGNNQPQHF
TRBD1	.	TRBV7-8	TRBJ1-2	TGTGCCAGCAGCTCCAACGACAGGGGTAAAGGCGGCTACACCTTC	CASSSNDRGKGGYTF
.	.	TRBV6-2/TRBV6-3	TRBJ1-1	TGTGCCAGCAGTGATACTCGGGTGTCGGCTTTCTTT	CASSDTRVSAFF
TRBD1	.	TRBV6-5	TRBJ2-2	TGTGCCAGCACGGGGACAGCGACCGGGGAGCTGTTTTTT	CASTGTATGELFF
.	.	TRBV7-2	TRBJ2-3	TGTGCCAGCAGCCAACGCCTCGGGAAGAGGACAGATACGCAGTATTTT	CASSQRLGKRTDTQYF
TRBD2	.	TRBV5-8	TRBJ2-5	TGTGCCAGCAGCCGTGACGCGGGGGGCCAAGAGACCCAGTACTTC	CASSRDAGGQETQYF
.	.	TRBV5-6	TRBJ2-3	TGTGCCAGCAGCAGGGACTCCCGGGCAGATACGCAGTATTTT	CASSRDSRADTQYF
TRBD2	.	TRBV27	TRBJ2-1	TGTGCCAGCAGTCGTTCACTAGCGGGGGGGCCCAATGAGCAGTTCTTC	CASSRSLAGGPNEQFF
.	.	TRBV4-2	TRBJ1-1	TGTGCCAGCAGCCAAGATCGAGGGAGGGGTGGGACTGAAGCTTTCTTT	CASSQDRGRGGTEAFF
.	.	TRBV28	TRBJ2-7	TGTGCCAGCAGTTTGTTACAGGAAACCTACGAGCAGTACTTC	CASSLLQETYEQYF
TRBD1	.	TRBV27	TRBJ1-1	TGTGCCAGCAGTCCCCTCCGGGACAGGGGCTTTGAAGCTTTCTTT	CASSPLRDRGFEAFF
TRBD1	.	TRBV9	TRBJ2-3	TGTGCCAGCACCCTTGCAGGGGGCAGCACAGATACGCAGTATTTT	CASTLAGGSTDTQYF
.	.	TRBV7-2	TRBJ1-2	TGTGCCAGCAGCTTTGGACTGTATGGCTACACCTTC	CASSFGLYGYTF